The 27 T cell receptor beta chains below were found in one sample sequenced in a study of T cell repertoires and HLA-DP antigens. The antigens of these receptors remain unknown. Clones were read by immunoSEQ multiplex PCR, and TCRdb kept only the in-frame ones, dropping some. The sample records about 110,000 clones, 90% to 95% being singletons. Specimen: CD4+ T cells from PBMCs. The origin of the receptors is a young woman in good health and CMV-seronegative.

A remark on this clone: Relative to the germline gene, one junction end is altered; a read error may explain this. The J gene is TRBJ2-3, the V gene TRBV29-1; D remains unclear. The germline V gene has CDR1 SQVTM and CDR2 ANQGSEA. This CDR3 has 13 residues. The CDR3 DNA reads TGCGGCGTTGGTCCCCGATACACAGATACGCAGTATTTT. This gives the protein CGVGPRYTDTQYF.

The V call is TRBV5-1, the J call TRBJ2-1, with D uncertain. The V gene's germline CDR1 is SGHRS and CDR2 YFSETQ. This CDR3 has 13 amino acids. V lost 2 bases and J lost 5, with 8 bases in between. The CDR3 sequence is CASSFMTDNEQFF. CDR3 nucleotide sequence: TGCGCCAGCAGCTTTATGACCGACAATGAGCAGTTCTTC.

This chain joins TRBV6-5 and TRBJ1-2; perhaps TRBD1 as D (5 bases). CDR1 MNHEY and CDR2 SVGAGI come from the germline V gene. The CDR3 extends over 13 amino acids. The V and J ends lost 6 bases and 4 bases respectively, with 12 bases between them. The CDR3 here is CASRRRGLYGYTF. In DNA form, the CDR3 reads TGTGCCAGCAGGAGACGGGGCCTCTATGGCTACACCTTC.

V usage is TRBV11-2 and J usage is TRBJ2-7; possible D gene TRBD1, 8 bases. The CDR3 length is 15 residues. The V end was cut by 5 bases, the J end by 6 bases, with 20 bases between. Looked up from germline, CDR1 is SGHAT and CDR2 is FQNNGV. Written as DNA, the CDR3 is TGTGCCAGCAGCCAGCGTACAGGGGGGGTAAGCGAGCAGTACGTC. This translates into CASSQRTGGVSEQYV.

V is TRBV29-1 and J is TRBJ1-1; tentatively, D is TRBD1 (5 bases). The CDR3 runs 14 residues. Germline V gene sequence: CDR1 SQVTM, CDR2 ANQGSEA. The germline V and J ends were trimmed by 7 bases and 5 bases, with 20 bases remaining between them. The CDR3 DNA reads as TGCAGCGCCGACGTGGGGCAGGGAGGAACTGAAGCTTTCTTT. Translated, it gives CSADVGQGGTEAFF.

The chain links TRBV6-1 to TRBJ1-1; D unclear. The CDR3 is made up of 12 amino acids. The germline CDR1 and CDR2 sequences are MNHNS and SASEGT. V was cut by 2 bases and J by 7 bases, with 8 bases left in between. CDR3 nucleotides: TGTGCCAGCAGTGAAAGGCGGGGTGAAGCTTTCTTT. Its translation is CASSERRGEAFF.

The chain joins TRBV4-3 to TRBJ1-6, with D unresolved. V shed 4 bases and J shed 7 bases, with 5 bases lying between them. This CDR3 spans 12 amino acids. Germline V gene lookup returns CDR1 LGHNA and CDR2 YSLEER. CDR3 sequence (DNA): TGCGCCAGCAGCCGAGGGAATTCACCCCTCCACTTT. Translating gives CASSRGNSPLHF.

This clone has a single count. The V gene is TRBV29-1, the J gene TRBJ1-2; D ambiguous. V was trimmed by 3 bases and J by 0 bases, leaving 11 bases between them. CDR3 length: 14 residues. Per germline, CDR1 SQVTM and CDR2 ANQGSEA. Here the CDR3 reads CSVDLDQTNYGYTF. CDR3 bases: TGCAGCGTTGATCTAGATCAGACTAACTATGGCTACACCTTC.

V gene TRBV6-5 combines with J gene TRBJ1-2; the D gene is possibly TRBD1 (6 bases). Germline V lookup: CDR1 MNHEY, CDR2 SVGAGI. The V and J ends lost 0 bases and 8 bases respectively, with 13 bases between them. The CDR3 runs 14 residues. The CDR3 nucleotides are TGTGCCAGCAGTTACTCGAGCAGGGGAGGAGGCTACACCTTC. Amino acid sequence: CASSYSSRGGGYTF.

This chain links TRBV2 with TRBJ1-5; 9 bases fit TRBD1. The CDR3 loop spans 13 amino acids. Germline V gene lookup returns CDR1 SNHLY and CDR2 FYNNEI. DNA for the CDR3: TGTGCGGTTGGACAGGGGCGAAATCAGCCCCAGCATTTT. It translates to CAVGQGRNQPQHF.

V gene TRBV28 combines with J gene TRBJ2-1; either TRBD1 or TRBD2 may fit D (5 bases each). The ends were cut back, 5 bases at V and 8 bases at J, with 19 bases in the middle. The CDR3 has 15 residues. Per germline, CDR1 MDHEN and CDR2 SYDVKM. The CDR3, as DNA: TGTGCCAGCAGTCAGCCGGGACGGCTTACATATGAGCAGTTCTTC. Its protein is CASSQPGRLTYEQFF.

The CDR3 loop reads CASRTGGASRGGELFF. CDR3 bases: TGTGCCAGTAGAACAGGGGGCGCCTCCCGTGGCGGGGAGCTGTTTTTT. The V gene is TRBV19, the J gene TRBJ2-2; TRBD1 matches 9 bases. The germline gives CDR1 LNHDA, CDR2 SQIVND (reference sequence). V lost 6 bases, J lost 7 bases, and 12 bases stayed unmatched. The CDR3 totals 16 residues.

The rearrangement uses TRBV27 and TRBJ2-6, with D maybe TRBD1 (6 bases). Trimming removed 5 bases at V and 0 bases at J, with 20 bases between. Germline V gene sequence: CDR1 MNHEY, CDR2 SMNVEV (reference sequence). The CDR3 consists of 19 residues. CDR3 coding DNA: TGTGCCAGCAGTCGAAGGACAGCAGTATTACCCTCTGGGGCCAACGTCCTGACTTTC. Residues: CASSRRTAVLPSGANVLTF.

The V call is TRBV28, the J call TRBJ1-5; 9 nucleotides match TRBD1. Germline loops: CDR1 MDHEN, CDR2 SYDVKM. The junction had 9 bases not matched to a gene; V was cut back by 7 bases and J by 2 bases. The CDR3 has 16 residues. The CDR3 region is CASTPPQGAGNQPQHF. The CDR3 nucleotides read TGTGCCAGCACTCCCCCACAGGGGGCTGGCAATCAGCCCCAGCATTTT.

This chain joins TRBV7-8 and TRBJ2-7; 8 bases agree with TRBD1. With V trimmed by 3 bases and J by 6 bases, 7 bases remained unmatched. CDR1 is SGHVS and CDR2 is FQNEAQ in the germline V gene. The CDR3 runs to 14 residues. CDR3 sequence reads: CASSLGQVPGEQYF. CDR3 DNA sequence: TGTGCCAGCAGCTTGGGACAGGTCCCCGGCGAGCAGTACTTC.

There are a few counts of this clone. V is TRBV11-3 and J is TRBJ2-1, with 9 bases lining up with TRBD2. V gave up 5 bases and J gave up 9 bases; unmatched junction bases: 5. The CDR3 has 13 amino acids. Germline CDR1 reads SGHNT; CDR2 reads YENEEA. CDR3 sequence (DNA): TGTGCCAGCAGCCTCTCGACTAGCGGTGAGCAGTTCTTC. Protein: CASSLSTSGEQFF. The complete variable domain, with remaining parts taken from reference TRBV11-3 and TRBJ2-1, reads EAGVVQSPRYKIIEKKQPVAFWCNPISGHNTLYWYLQNLGQGPELLIRYENEEAVDDSQLPKDRFSAERLKGVDSTLKIQPAELGDSAVYLCASSLSTSGEQFFGPGTRLTVL.

This sequence joins TRBV5-1 and TRBJ2-7, with a weak D call TRBD2 (5 bases). The CDR3 contains 14 residues. Germline values: CDR1 SGHRS, CDR2 YFSETQ. The CDR3 DNA reads TGCGCCAGCAACTTGGTAGACGGACTTTACGAGCAGTACGTC. Its translation: CASNLVDGLYEQYV.

The V call is TRBV28, the J call TRBJ1-1, with D tentatively TRBD1 (5 bases). The CDR3 has 13 residues. Per germline, CDR1 MDHEN and CDR2 SYDVKM. The V end was cut by 2 bases, the J end by 4 bases, with 8 bases between. The CDR3 DNA reads TGTGCCAGCAGTTTACAGGGCTCCACTGAAGCTTTCTTT. This sequence encodes CASSLQGSTEAFF. Complete variable domain (other parts from reference TRBV28 and TRBJ1-1): DVKVTQSSRYLVKRTGEKVFLECVQDMDHENMFWYRQDPGLGLRLIYFSYDVKMKEKGDIPEGYSVSREKKERFSLILESASTNQTSMYLCASSLQGSTEAFFGQGTRLTVV.

The gene calls are TRBV6-1 and TRBJ1-2; the D is unclear. V shed 6 bases and J shed 2 bases, with 10 bases lying between them. Germline CDR1 is MNHNS and CDR2 is SASEGT. The CDR3 extends over 13 amino acids. In DNA form, the CDR3 reads TGTGCCAGCAGCCTATCAGAGAACTATGGCTACACCTTC. Protein product: CASSLSENYGYTF.

The sample holds one count of this clone. V gene TRBV5-1 combines with J gene TRBJ2-1; perhaps TRBD1 as D (5 bases). With 0 bases removed from V and 9 bases from J, the gap between germline ends came to 13 bases. This CDR3 is built from 14 residues. Germline-derived CDR1 and CDR2 are SGHRS and YFSETQ. The chain's CDR3 is CASSLGLWGSEQFF. The CDR3 nucleotides are TGCGCCAGCAGCTTGGGGCTATGGGGCAGTGAGCAGTTCTTC.

The CDR3 DNA is TGCAGCGTTGGTCCCCAAACGGCCTACGAGCAGTACTTC. Translation gives CSVGPQTAYEQYF. The chain combines TRBV29-1 with TRBJ2-7, with D uncertain. The CDR3 length is 13 residues. CDR1 and CDR2 (germline): SQVTM, ANQGSEA. The V gene lost 4 bases and the J gene lost 2 bases, with 12 bases spanning the gap.

For the CDR3, the DNA is TGTGCCAGCACCGGGGGGCATAGCACAGATACGCAGTATTTT. Translation: CASTGGHSTDTQYF. This chain connects TRBV6-5 to TRBJ2-3; weak D call: TRBD2 (7 bases). The V gene lost 7 bases and the J gene lost 0 bases, with 11 bases spanning the gap. Germline CDR1 reads MNHEY; CDR2 reads SVGAGI. The CDR3 length is 14 residues.

This chain uses TRBV7-2 with TRBJ1-4, with 7 bases that match TRBD1. The germline gives CDR1 SGHTA, CDR2 FQGNSA. V was clipped by 5 bases and J by 8 bases; unmatched bases: 8. CDR3 length: 14 amino acids. The chain's CDR3 is CASSPRQGREKLFF. The CDR3 region has the DNA TGTGCCAGCAGCCCCCGACAGGGTAGAGAAAAACTGTTTTTT.

CDR3 in amino acids: CASSQERGTQYF. CDR3 coding DNA: TGCGCCAGCAGCCAAGAGCGGGGGACGCAGTATTTT. The chain has TRBV4-3 and TRBJ2-3, with 7 bases matching TRBD2. Trimming took 0 bases from V and 9 from J; bases not matched to a gene: 0. The germline gives CDR1 LGHNA, CDR2 YSLEER. CDR3 length equals 12 residues.

CDR3 sequence reads: CAISDGGWYQETQYF. DNA for the CDR3: TGTGCCATCAGTGATGGCGGTTGGTACCAAGAGACCCAGTACTTC. The J gene is TRBJ2-5, the V gene TRBV10-3; D ambiguous. This CDR3 has 15 amino acids. Trimming shortened V by 3 bases and J by 0 bases, and 11 bases separated the two germline ends. Germline loops: CDR1 ENHRY, CDR2 SYGVKD.

This clone was observed a single time. The V and J genes are TRBV30 and TRBJ1-6; D gene uncertain. Germline V gives CDR1 GTSNPN, CDR2 SVGIG (reference sequence). V lost 3 bases to trimming and J lost 5 bases, with 8 bases between them. There are 13 residues in the CDR3. CDR3 in amino acids: CAWRDLHNSPLHF. CDR3 DNA sequence: TGTGCCTGGAGGGACCTCCATAATTCACCCCTCCACTTT.

The chain links TRBV7-6 to TRBJ2-3; 7 bases are a match to TRBD1. The trim removed 0 bases at V and 0 bases at J, leaving 3 bases unmatched. This CDR3 is built from 16 residues. Germline V CDR1 and CDR2: SGHVS, FNYEAQ. CDR3 DNA sequence: TGTGCCAGCAGCTTAGCGGACAGGCTTAGCACAGATACGCAGTATTTT. It encodes CASSLADRLSTDTQYF.